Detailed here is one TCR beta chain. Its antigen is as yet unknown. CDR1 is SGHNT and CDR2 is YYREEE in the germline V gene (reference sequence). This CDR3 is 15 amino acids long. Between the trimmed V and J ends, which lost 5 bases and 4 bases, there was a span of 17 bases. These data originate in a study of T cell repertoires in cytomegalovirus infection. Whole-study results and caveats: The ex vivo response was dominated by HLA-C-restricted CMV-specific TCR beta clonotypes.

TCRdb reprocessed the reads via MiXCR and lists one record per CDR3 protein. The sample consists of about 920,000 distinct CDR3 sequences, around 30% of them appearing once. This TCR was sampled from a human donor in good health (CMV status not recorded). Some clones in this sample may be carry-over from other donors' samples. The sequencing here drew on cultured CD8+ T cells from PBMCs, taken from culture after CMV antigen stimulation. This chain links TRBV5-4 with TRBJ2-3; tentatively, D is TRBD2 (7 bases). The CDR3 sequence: CASSSRGALPDTQYF. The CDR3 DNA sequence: TGTGCCAGCAGTTCTCGGGGGGCCCTCCCAGATACGCAGTATTTT.